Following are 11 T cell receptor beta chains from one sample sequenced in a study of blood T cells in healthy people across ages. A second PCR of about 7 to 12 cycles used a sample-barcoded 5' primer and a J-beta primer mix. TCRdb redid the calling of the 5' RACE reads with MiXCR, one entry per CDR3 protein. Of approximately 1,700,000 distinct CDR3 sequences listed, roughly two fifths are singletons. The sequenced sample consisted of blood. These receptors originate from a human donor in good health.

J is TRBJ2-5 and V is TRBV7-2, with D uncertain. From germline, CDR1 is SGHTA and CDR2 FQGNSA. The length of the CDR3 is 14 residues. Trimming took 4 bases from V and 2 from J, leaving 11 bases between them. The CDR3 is CASSYRSFQETQYF. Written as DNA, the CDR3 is TGTGCCAGCAGCTATCGTTCGTTTCAAGAGACCCAGTACTTC.

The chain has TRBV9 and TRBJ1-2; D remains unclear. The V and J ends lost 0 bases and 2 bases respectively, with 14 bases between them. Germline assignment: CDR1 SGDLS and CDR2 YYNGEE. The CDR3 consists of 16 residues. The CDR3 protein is CASSVVLGRENYGYTF. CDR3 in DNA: TGTGCCAGCAGCGTAGTCCTCGGACGGGAAAACTATGGCTACACCTTC. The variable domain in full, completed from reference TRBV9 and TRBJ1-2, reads DSGVTQTPKHLITATGQRVTLRCSPRSGDLSVYWYQQSLDQGLQFLIQYYNGEERAKGNILERFSAQQFPDLHSELNLSSLELGDSALYFCASSVVLGRENYGYTFGSGTRLTVV.

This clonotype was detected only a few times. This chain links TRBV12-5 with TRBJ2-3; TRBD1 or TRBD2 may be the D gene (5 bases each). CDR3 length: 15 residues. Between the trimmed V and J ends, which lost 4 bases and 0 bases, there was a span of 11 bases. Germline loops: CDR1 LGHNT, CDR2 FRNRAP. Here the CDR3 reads CASGWDVTSTDTQYF. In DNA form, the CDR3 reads TGTGCTAGTGGTTGGGACGTAACTAGCACAGATACGCAGTATTTT.

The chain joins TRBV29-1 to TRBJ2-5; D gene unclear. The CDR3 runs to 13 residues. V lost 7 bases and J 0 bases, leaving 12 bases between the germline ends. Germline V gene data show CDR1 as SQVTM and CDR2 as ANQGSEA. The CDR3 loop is CSADHIYQETQYF. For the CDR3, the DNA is TGCAGCGCTGATCACATCTACCAAGAGACCCAGTACTTC.

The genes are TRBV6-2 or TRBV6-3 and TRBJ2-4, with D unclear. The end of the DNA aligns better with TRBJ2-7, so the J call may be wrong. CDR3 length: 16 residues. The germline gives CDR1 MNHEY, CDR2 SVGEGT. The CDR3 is CASSYSETQMTYEQYF. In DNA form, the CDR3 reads TGTGCCAGCAGTTACTCGGAGACGCAGATGACCTACGAGCAGTACTTC.

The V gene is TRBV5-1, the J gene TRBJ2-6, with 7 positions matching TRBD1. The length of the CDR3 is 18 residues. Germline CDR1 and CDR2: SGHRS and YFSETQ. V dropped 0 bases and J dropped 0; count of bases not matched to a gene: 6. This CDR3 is CASSLGWTGISGANVLTF. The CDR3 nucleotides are TGCGCCAGCAGCTTGGGTTGGACAGGAATCTCTGGGGCCAACGTCCTGACTTTC.

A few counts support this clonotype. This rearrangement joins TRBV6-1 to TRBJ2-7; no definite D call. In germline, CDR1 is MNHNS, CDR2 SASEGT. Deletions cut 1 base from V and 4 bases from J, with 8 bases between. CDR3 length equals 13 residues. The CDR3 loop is CASSEGFGYEQYF. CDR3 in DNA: TGTGCCAGCAGTGAAGGGTTCGGGTACGAGCAGTACTTC.

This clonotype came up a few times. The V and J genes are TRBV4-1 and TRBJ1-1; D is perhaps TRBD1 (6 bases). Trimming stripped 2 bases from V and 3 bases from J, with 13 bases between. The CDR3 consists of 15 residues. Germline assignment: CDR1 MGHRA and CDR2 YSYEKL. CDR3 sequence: CASSQPLAGDTEAFF. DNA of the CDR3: TGCGCCAGCAGCCAACCCCTTGCAGGGGACACTGAAGCTTTCTTT.

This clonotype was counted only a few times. CDR3 bases: TGTGCCAGCAGCGTAGGGGACAGACCTAACTATGGCTACACCTTC. Amino acid sequence: CASSVGDRPNYGYTF. V and J are TRBV9 and TRBJ1-2; 7 bases are a match to TRBD1. V lost 0 bases and J lost 0; bases outside the gene matches: 2. This CDR3 is built from 15 residues. Germline CDR1 and CDR2: SGDLS and YYNGEE.

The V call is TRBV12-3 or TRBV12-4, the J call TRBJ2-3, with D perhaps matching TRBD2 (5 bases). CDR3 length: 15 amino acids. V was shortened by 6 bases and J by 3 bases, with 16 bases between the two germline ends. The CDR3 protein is CASSSMGVATDTQYF. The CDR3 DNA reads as TGTGCCAGCAGCTCCATGGGAGTTGCAACAGATACGCAGTATTTT.

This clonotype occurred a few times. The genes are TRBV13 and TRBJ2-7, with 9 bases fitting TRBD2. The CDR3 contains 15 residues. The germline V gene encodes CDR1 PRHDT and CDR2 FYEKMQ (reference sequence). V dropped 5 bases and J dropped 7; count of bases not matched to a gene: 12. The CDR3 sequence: CASSQSWTSAGEQYF. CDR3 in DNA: TGTGCCAGCAGCCAGTCCTGGACTAGCGCGGGGGAGCAGTACTTC. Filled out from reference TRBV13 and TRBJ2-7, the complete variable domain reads AAGVIQSPRHLIKEKRETATLKCYPIPRHDTVYWYQQGPGQDPQFLISFYEKMQSDKGSIPDRFSAQQFSDYHSELNMSSLELGDSALYFCASSQSWTSAGEQYFGPGTRLTVT.